This TCR beta chain was obtained from a study of T-cell reconstitution after alpha-beta-depleted transplantation in children. About this clonotype: The antigen is undetermined.

As it was prepared, the TCRbeta library received unique molecular identifiers. TCRdb re-analysed the PCR reads in MiXCR, keeping a single row per CDR3 protein. The sample has a few hundred thousand distinct CDR3 sequences, about a quarter seen once. The CDR3 covers 16 residues. Per the germline V gene, CDR1 is LNHNV and CDR2 is YYDKDF (reference sequence). Trimming took 0 bases from V and 4 from J; bases not matched to a gene: 3. The study, taken as a whole, reports: Expanded clones from the graft, numbering several hundred, reportedly supplied alpha-beta T cells about two months after transplant.

The receptor was derived from a girl aged 2-10 years with Fanconi anemia, due to receive a stem cell transplant. The chain uses TRBV15 and TRBJ1-6, with 7 bases fitting TRBD1. Specimen: PBMCs, collected before TCRalphabeta/CD19-depleted stem cell transplant. The CDR3 DNA is TGTGCCACCAGCAGAGATTCGACAGGGTATAATTCACCCCTCCACTTT. Its protein is CATSRDSTGYNSPLHF.